This entry concerns a single T cell receptor beta chain. V shed 1 base and J shed 7 bases, with 5 bases lying between them. This CDR3 has 11 amino acids. CDR1 is SGHTA, CDR2 FQGNSA, per germline. Using immunoSEQ multiplex PCR, the repertoire was profiled, and TCRdb retains in-frame clones only, with some absent. Of around 25,000 clones in the sample, 75% to 80% were seen once. The sort gate was single viable CD3+CD4+CD8-CD45RO+ cells for memory CD4+ T cells. CMV serostatus came from serum IgG against pp150, pp28, p38, p52. After thawing, CD4+ T cells were positively selected. This sample stems from a study of memory CD4+ T cells and cytomegalovirus serostatus. Study-level background: Donors were healthy Belgian adults, several CMV seropositive and 20 to 25 seronegative.

The chain has TRBV7-2 and TRBJ2-7; D is ambiguous. The sequence was obtained from an adult in good health and CMV-seronegative. Sequenced: memory CD4+ T cells from blood. The CDR3 sequence: CASSLVFEQYF. CDR3 coding DNA: TGTGCCAGCAGCTTAGTTTTTGAGCAGTACTTC.